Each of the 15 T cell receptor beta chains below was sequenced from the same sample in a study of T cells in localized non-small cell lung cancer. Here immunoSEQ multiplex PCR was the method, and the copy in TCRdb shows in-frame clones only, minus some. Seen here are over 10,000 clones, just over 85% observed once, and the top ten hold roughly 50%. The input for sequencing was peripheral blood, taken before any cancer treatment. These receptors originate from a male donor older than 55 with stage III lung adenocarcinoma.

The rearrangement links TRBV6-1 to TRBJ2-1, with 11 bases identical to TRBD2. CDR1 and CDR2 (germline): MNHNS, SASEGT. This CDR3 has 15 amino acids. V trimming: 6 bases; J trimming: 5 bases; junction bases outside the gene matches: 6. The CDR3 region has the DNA TGTGCCAGCAGCTTTGGACTAGCGGGTCACAATGAGCAGTTCTTC. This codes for CASSFGLAGHNEQFF.

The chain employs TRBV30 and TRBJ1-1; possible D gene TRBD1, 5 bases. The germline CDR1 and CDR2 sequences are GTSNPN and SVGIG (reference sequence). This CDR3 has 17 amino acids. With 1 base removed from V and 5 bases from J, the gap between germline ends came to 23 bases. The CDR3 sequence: CAWSGPGHSWVGTEAFF. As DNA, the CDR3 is TGTGCCTGGAGTGGCCCGGGGCATTCCTGGGTGGGGACTGAAGCTTTCTTT.

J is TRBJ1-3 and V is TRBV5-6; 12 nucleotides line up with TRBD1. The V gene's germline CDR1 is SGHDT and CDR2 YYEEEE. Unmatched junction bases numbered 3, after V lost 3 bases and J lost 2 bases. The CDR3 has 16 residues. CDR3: CASSWGQGAAGNTIYF. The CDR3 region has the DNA TGTGCCAGCAGCTGGGGACAGGGGGCAGCTGGAAACACCATATATTTT.

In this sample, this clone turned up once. The CDR3 region has the DNA TGTGCCAGCAGCTTTTTGGGGACAGGGGGCAATGAAAAACTGTTTTTT. Protein: CASSFLGTGGNEKLFF. The chain carries TRBV7-9 and TRBJ1-4; TRBD1 aligns across 12 bases. V lost 3 bases to trimming and J lost 5 bases; unmatched junction nucleotides: 4. CDR1 is SEHNR and CDR2 is FQNEAQ in the germline V gene (reference sequence). This CDR3 is 16 amino acids long.

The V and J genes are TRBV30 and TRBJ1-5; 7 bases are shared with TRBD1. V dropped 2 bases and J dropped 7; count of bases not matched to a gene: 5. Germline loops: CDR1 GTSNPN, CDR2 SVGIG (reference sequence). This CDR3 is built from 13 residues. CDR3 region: CAWSQGVEQPQHF. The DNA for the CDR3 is TGTGCCTGGAGTCAGGGGGTGGAGCAGCCCCAGCATTTT.

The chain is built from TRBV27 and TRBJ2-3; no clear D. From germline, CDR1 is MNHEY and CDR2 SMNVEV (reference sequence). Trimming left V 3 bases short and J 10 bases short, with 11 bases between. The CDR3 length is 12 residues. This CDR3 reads CASSLGRSAQYF. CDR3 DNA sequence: TGTGCCAGCAGTTTGGGAAGAAGCGCGCAGTATTTT.

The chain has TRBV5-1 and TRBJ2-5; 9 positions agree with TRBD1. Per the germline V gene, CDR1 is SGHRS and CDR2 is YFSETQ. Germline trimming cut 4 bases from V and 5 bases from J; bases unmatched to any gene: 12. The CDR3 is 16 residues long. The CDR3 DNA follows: TGCGCCAGCAGCCCTCTCTACAGGGGGCGAGGGGAGACCCAGTACTTC. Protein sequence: CASSPLYRGRGETQYF.

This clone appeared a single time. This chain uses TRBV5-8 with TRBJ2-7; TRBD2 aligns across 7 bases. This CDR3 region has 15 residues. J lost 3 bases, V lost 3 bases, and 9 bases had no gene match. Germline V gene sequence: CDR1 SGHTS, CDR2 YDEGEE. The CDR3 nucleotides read TGTGCCAGCAGCTCGGCGGGGGACCTACTCTACGAGCAGTACTTC. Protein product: CASSSAGDLLYEQYF.

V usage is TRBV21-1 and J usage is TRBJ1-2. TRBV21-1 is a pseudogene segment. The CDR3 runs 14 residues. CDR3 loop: CASSRAGRTPGYTF. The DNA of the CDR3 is TGTGCCAGCAGCAGAGCGGGTCGAACTCCTGGCTACACCTTC.

CDR3 coding DNA: TGTGCCAGCTCACCGTTTCCGGGACAAACTAACACTGAAGCTTTCTTT. It is translated as CASSPFPGQTNTEAFF. The chain joins TRBV18 to TRBJ1-1; D perhaps matches TRBD1 (6 bases). Trimming left V 3 bases short and J 2 bases short, with 16 bases between. Germline values: CDR1 KGHSH, CDR2 LQKENI. The CDR3 has 16 amino acids.

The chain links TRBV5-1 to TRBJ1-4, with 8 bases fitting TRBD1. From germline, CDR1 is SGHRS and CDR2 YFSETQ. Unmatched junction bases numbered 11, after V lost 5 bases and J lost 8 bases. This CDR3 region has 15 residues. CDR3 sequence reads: CASRADQGAREKLFF. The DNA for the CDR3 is TGCGCCAGCAGGGCCGATCAGGGGGCGCGGGAAAAACTGTTTTTT.

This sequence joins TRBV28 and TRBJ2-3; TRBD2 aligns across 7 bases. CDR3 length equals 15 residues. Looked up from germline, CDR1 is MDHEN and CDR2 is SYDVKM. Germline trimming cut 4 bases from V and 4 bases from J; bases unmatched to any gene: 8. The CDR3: CASSSSRRGADTQYF. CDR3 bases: TGTGCCAGCAGTTCTTCTCGCCGGGGGGCAGATACGCAGTATTTT. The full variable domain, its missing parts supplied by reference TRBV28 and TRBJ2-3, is DVKVTQSSRYLVKRTGEKVFLECVQDMDHENMFWYRQDPGLGLRLIYFSYDVKMKEKGDIPEGYSVSREKKERFSLILESASTNQTSMYLCASSSSRRGADTQYFGPGTRLTVL.

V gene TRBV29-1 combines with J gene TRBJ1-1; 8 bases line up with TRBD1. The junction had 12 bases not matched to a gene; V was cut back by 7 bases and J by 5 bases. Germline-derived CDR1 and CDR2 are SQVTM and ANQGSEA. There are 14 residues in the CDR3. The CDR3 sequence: CSAALQGASTEAFF. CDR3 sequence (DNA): TGCAGCGCGGCTCTGCAGGGGGCTAGTACTGAAGCTTTCTTT. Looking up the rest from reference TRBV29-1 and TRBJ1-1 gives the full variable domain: SAVISQKPSRDICQRGTSLTIQCQVDSQVTMMFWYRQQPGQSLTLIATANQGSEATYESGFVIDKFPISRPNLTFSTLTVSNMSPEDSSIYLCSAALQGASTEAFFGQGTRLTVV.

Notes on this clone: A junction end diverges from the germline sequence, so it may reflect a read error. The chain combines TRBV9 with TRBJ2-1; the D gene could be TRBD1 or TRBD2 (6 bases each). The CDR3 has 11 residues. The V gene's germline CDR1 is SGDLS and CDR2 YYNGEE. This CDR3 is CASSVRGEVVF. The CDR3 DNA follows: TGTGCCAGCAGCGTAAGGGGGGAGGTGGTCTTC.

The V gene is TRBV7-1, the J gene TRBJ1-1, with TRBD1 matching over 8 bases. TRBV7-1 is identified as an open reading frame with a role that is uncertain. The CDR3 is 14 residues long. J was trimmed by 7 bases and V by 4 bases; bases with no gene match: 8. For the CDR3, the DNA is TGTGCCAGCAGCTTATGGCAGGGGGCAAGTGAAGCTTTCTTT. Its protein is CASSLWQGASEAFF.